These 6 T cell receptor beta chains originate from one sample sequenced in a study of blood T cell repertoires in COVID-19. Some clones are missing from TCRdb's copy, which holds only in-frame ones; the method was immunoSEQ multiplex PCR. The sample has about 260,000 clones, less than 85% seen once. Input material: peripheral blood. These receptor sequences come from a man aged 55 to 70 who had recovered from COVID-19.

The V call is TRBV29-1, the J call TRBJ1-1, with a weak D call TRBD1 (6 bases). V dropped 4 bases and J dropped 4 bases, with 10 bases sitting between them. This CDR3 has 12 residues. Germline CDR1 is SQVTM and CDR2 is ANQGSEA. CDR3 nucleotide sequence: TGCAGCGTTGTTTCAGGGGTCACTGAAGCTTTCTTT. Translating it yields CSVVSGVTEAFF.

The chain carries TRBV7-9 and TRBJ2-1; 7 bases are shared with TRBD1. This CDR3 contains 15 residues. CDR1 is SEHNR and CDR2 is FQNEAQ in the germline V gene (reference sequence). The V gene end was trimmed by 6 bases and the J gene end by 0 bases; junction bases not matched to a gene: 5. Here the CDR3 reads CASSEQGSSYNEQFF. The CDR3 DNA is TGTGCCAGCAGTGAACAGGGGAGCTCCTACAATGAGCAGTTCTTC. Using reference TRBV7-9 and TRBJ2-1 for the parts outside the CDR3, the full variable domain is DTGVSQNPRHKITKRGQNVTFRCDPISEHNRLYWYRQTLGQGPEFLTYFQNEAQLEKSRLLSDRFSAERPKGSFSTLEIQRTEQGDSAMYLCASSEQGSSYNEQFFGPGTRLTVL.

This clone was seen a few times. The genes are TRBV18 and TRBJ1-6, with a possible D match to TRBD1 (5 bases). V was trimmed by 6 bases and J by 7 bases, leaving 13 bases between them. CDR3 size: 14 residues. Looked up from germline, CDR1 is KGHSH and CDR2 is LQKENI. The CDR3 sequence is CASSFMTENSPLHF. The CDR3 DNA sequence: TGTGCCAGCTCCTTCATGACAGAGAATTCACCCCTCCACTTT.

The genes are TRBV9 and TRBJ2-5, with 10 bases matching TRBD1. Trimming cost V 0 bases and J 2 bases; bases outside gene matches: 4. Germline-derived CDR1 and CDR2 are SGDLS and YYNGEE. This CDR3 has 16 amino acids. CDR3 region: CASSVGGQGLQETQYF. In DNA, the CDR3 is TGTGCCAGCAGCGTAGGGGGACAGGGGTTACAAGAGACCCAGTACTTC.

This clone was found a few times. The DNA of the CDR3 is TGTGCCAGCTCCTCTACCACGGGGATGCGGTACGAGCAGTACTTC. It is translated as CASSSTTGMRYEQYF. The chain uses TRBV18 and TRBJ2-7, with D possibly TRBD2 on 5 matching bases. CDR1 is KGHSH, CDR2 LQKENI, per germline. The V end was cut by 6 bases, the J end by 4 bases, with 19 bases between. The CDR3 contains 15 residues.

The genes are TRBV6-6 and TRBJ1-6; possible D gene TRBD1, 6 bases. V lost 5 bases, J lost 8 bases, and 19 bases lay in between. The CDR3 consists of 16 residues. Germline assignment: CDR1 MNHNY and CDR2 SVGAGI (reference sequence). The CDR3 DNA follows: TGTGCCAGCAGTCAGAACAGGGAACGGCTTGATTCACCCCTCCACTTT. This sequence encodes CASSQNRERLDSPLHF.